The entry below gives a single TCR beta chain sequence along with its context. The antigen remains unidentified. This specimen comes from a study of blood T cells in healthy people across ages. Study overall: Researchers report that template switching captured about one barcoded beta molecule per two T cells. Study-level findings and limits: Age brought a roughly linear fall in TCR beta diversity measured per million T cells.

Per the germline V gene, CDR1 is DFQATT and CDR2 is SNEGSKA (reference sequence). The junction had 9 bases not matched to a gene; V was cut back by 3 bases and J by 0 bases. The CDR3 totals 16 residues. For the second PCR, which ran for roughly 6 to 12 cycles, a sample-barcoded 5' primer and a J-beta primer mix were used. TCRdb ran MiXCR on the 5' RACE reads and lists one entry per CDR3 protein. Of some 1,500,000 distinct CDR3 sequences listed, 35% to 45% are singletons. This sequence was found in a woman under 30 in good health. Specimen: blood. J is TRBJ2-3 and V is TRBV20-1, with 7 positions matching TRBD2. The CDR3 bases are TGCAGTGCTAGCGGAGCGGGGAGTACTAGCACAGATACGCAGTATTTT. This gives the protein CSASGAGSTSTDTQYF.